This TCR beta chain is drawn from a study of blood T cells in healthy people across ages. Next came a second PCR, run for about 7 to 12 cycles, which used a sample-barcoded 5' primer along with a J-beta primer mix. Using its own MiXCR run on the 5' RACE reads, TCRdb lists one record per CDR3 protein. The sample holds almost 1 million distinct CDR3 sequences; just over 50% are singletons and the top ten take around 21%. Trimming shortened V by 5 bases and J by 2 bases, and 10 bases separated the two germline ends. The CDR3 has 14 residues. The receptor was isolated from an older woman in good health. V usage is TRBV12-3 or TRBV12-4 and J usage is TRBJ1-5; a possible D gene is TRBD1 (5 bases). The source material was blood. CDR3 nucleotide sequence: TGTGCCAGCAGTGGGACTAACGGCAATCAGCCCCAGCATTTT. It translates to CASSGTNGNQPQHF.